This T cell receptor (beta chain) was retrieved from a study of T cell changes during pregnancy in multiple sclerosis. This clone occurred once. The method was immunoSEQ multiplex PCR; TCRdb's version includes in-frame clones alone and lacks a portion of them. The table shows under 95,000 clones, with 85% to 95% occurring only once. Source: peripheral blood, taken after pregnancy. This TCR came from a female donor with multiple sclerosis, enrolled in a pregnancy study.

The chain's CDR3 is CASSPWAEGATHEQYF. CDR3 sequence (DNA): TGTGCCAGCAGCCCTTGGGCGGAGGGGGCGACTCACGAGCAGTACTTC. V gene TRBV7-4 combines with J gene TRBJ2-7; TRBD1 might be the D (7 bases). Germline V gene lookup returns CDR1 SGHVT and CDR2 SQSDAQ. This CDR3 comprises 16 residues. Between the trimmed V and J ends, which lost 5 bases and 5 bases, there was a span of 22 bases. The variable domain in full, completed from reference TRBV7-4 and TRBJ2-7, reads GAGVSQSPRYKVAKRGRDVALRCDSISGHVTLYWYRQTLGQGSEVLTYSQSDAQRDKSGRPSGRFSAERPERSVSTLKIQRTEQGDSAVYLCASSPWAEGATHEQYFGPGTRLTVT.